The rows below give T cell receptor beta chains drawn from one sample of a study of type 1 and type 2 diabetes patients. MiXCR was run by TCRdb on the multiplex PCR reads, yielding one entry per CDR3 protein. Of 250,000 to 300,000 distinct CDR3 sequences listed, more than 45% are singletons. Sample: peripheral blood mononuclear cells (PBMCs). The origin of the receptors is a man younger than 30 with type 2 diabetes. Both conserved end residues are part of each CDR3. Clone sizes are given selectively: once, few, many, or a class where the clone is expanded.

j_call | clone_size | v_call | cdr3_length | cdr3_aa
TRBJ2-5 | . | TRBV27 | 15 | CAGRAGTGQGETQYF
TRBJ2-3 | once | TRBV7-2 | 18 | CASSFSGGALGITDTQYF
TRBJ2-5 | . | TRBV7-2 | 14 | CASSLGTGRETQYF
TRBJ1-2 | . | TRBV3-1 | 15 | CASSPWTGGNYGYTF
TRBJ2-3 | . | TRBV7-9 | 16 | CASSLAVGGEADTQYF
TRBJ1-1 | . | TRBV6-6 | 14 | CASSYGTEASEAFF
TRBJ1-6 | few | TRBV7-8 | 13 | CATTLGGGSPLHF
TRBJ2-7 | . | TRBV20-1 | 15 | CSARDPGTGYYEQYF
TRBJ1-1 | . | TRBV20-1 | 15 | CSAPTQMDLNTEAFF
TRBJ2-5 | few | TRBV2 | 13 | CASRDPGRETQYF
TRBJ2-7 | few | TRBV7-2 | 14 | CASSPSGDSYEQYF
TRBJ2-7 | . | TRBV7-8 | 14 | CASSPGTYSYEQYF
TRBJ1-6 | few | TRBV28 | 17 | CASRPRRVVRVNSPLHF
TRBJ2-7 | . | TRBV7-3 | 15 | CASSHAASGAYEQYF
TRBJ1-6 | . | TRBV6-5 | 13 | CASSYANESPLHF
. | . | TRBV27 | 16 | CASSFEAGASGNEQFF
TRBJ1-1 | many | TRBV6-5 | 14 | CASSLVPGGTEAFF
TRBJ2-7 | . | TRBV10-3 | 18 | CAISYGLAGGLSSYEQYF
TRBJ2-6 | many | TRBV10-1 | 15 | CASSEGGTGANVLTF
TRBJ1-2 | few | TRBV20-1 | 12 | CSASRQSYGYTF
TRBJ1-1 | few | TRBV27 | 15 | CASSNPGQGSTEAFF
TRBJ2-1 | many | TRBV20-1 | 15 | CSARDGGLDFNEQFF
TRBJ2-1 | few | TRBV7-6 | 12 | CASSFWGDEQFF
TRBJ2-7 | . | TRBV20-1 | 16 | CSRYPGVAGGPYEQYF
TRBJ1-1 | . | TRBV2 | 14 | CATSRRAGNTEAFF
TRBJ2-2 | . | TRBV12-3/TRBV12-4 | 15 | CASRAQGGVTGELFF
TRBJ2-3 | few | TRBV14 | 15 | CASALGQFSTDTQYF
TRBJ2-5 | . | TRBV6-5 | 15 | CASSSPGGGTGTQYF
TRBJ2-5 | . | TRBV5-1 | 15 | CASSLAGGHQETQYF
TRBJ1-1 | few | TRBV11-2 | 15 | CASSLFVSVGTEAFF
TRBJ2-7 | few | TRBV10-1 | 15 | CASSEGYGTSGEQYF
TRBJ2-2 | . | TRBV12-3/TRBV12-4 | 15 | CASTPGRGATGELFF
TRBJ2-5 | few | TRBV7-8 | 13 | CASSLDREGTQYF